The sequence of this T cell receptor (beta chain) was determined in a study of T cells in Graves' hyperthyroidism and ophthalmopathy. This CDR3 contains 17 residues. V was cut by 6 bases and J by 1 base, with 19 bases left in between. Looked up from germline, CDR1 is MNHNS and CDR2 is SASEGT. Researchers took RNA transcripts and amplified the TCR beta CDR3 regions from them. The TCR CDR3 was amplified in a first-round RT-PCR using the HTBI primer set. TCRdb passed the multiplex PCR reads through MiXCR, listing each CDR3 protein once. The sample has under 350,000 distinct CDR3 sequences, 18% seen once. The table lists this clonotype with a few counts.

The chain uses TRBV6-1 and TRBJ1-5; D is unresolved. Sequencing input: blood. This sequence was found in a woman between 50 and 59 years old with Graves' hyperthyroidism. The CDR3 protein is CASRSGPFVDSNQPQHF. Here the CDR3 DNA reads TGTGCCAGCAGATCGGGCCCCTTTGTGGACAGCAATCAGCCCCAGCATTTT.